One and the same sample provided the 22 T cell receptor beta chains below, sequenced in a study of blood T cell repertoires in COVID-19. The data were produced by immunoSEQ multiplex PCR, yet TCRdb's version contains in-frame clones alone and is incomplete. The sample holds a few hundred thousand clones, more than 80% seen once. The sample was PBMCs or T cells enriched from blood (not recorded which). These receptors originate from a man aged 18 to 29 who had recovered from COVID-19.

This chain uses TRBV18 with TRBJ1-1; 7 nucleotides agree with TRBD1. Per germline, CDR1 KGHSH and CDR2 LQKENI. V gave up 1 base and J gave up 4 bases; unmatched junction bases: 9. The CDR3 runs 16 residues. CDR3 in DNA: TGTGCCAGCTCACCACTCGGACAGGCCGGGGCCACTGAAGCTTTCTTT. Amino acid sequence: CASSPLGQAGATEAFF.

On this clone itself: The junction and the germline gene differ at one end; a read error may be behind it. The rearrangement links TRBV5-1 to TRBJ1-1; 9 positions agree with TRBD1. Germline CDR1 and CDR2: SGHRS and YFSETQ. The CDR3 has 13 amino acids. The CDR3 DNA reads as TGCGCCAGCAGCTTGGCTTCCGACAGGGGGACGTCCTTT. This codes for CASSLASDRGTSF.

The rearrangement uses TRBV3-1 (or the pseudogene TRBV3-2) and TRBJ2-3; 7 nucleotides agree with TRBD2. After removal of 0 bases from V and 1 base from J, the junction contained 7 bases not matched to a gene. Germline V lookup: CDR1 LGHDT, CDR2 YNNKEL (reference sequence). The CDR3 is made up of 17 amino acids. Here the CDR3 DNA reads TGTGCCAGCAGCCAAGAGTGGGCGGGAGAAGGCACAGATACGCAGTATTTT. It yields the protein CASSQEWAGEGTDTQYF.

This rearrangement joins TRBV30 to TRBJ2-7; 7 positions agree with TRBD2. CDR3 length equals 13 residues. Germline assignment: CDR1 GTSNPN and CDR2 SVGIG (reference sequence). V shed 1 base, J shed 5 bases, and the junction held 5 bases outside the gene matches. CDR3 loop: CAWSAWGGDEQYF. CDR3 nucleotide sequence: TGTGCCTGGAGTGCCTGGGGGGGGGACGAGCAGTACTTC.

The chain employs TRBV6-6 and TRBJ1-3; D remains ambiguous. The CDR3 spans 14 residues. V lost 0 bases, J lost 2 bases, and 5 bases lay in between. Germline V gene sequence: CDR1 MNHNY, CDR2 SVGAGI (reference sequence). CDR3 protein: CASSYSEAGNTIYF. DNA for the CDR3: TGTGCCAGCAGTTACTCCGAGGCTGGAAACACCATATATTTT.

This clone was counted once. CDR3 DNA: TGTGCCAGCAGCCAAGATACAAAAGGGGACAGCTTTAATGAAAAACTGTTTTTT. Translated: CASSQDTKGDSFNEKLFF. The rearrangement joins TRBV4-2 to TRBJ1-4, with 7 nucleotides matching TRBD1. Per the germline V gene, CDR1 is LGHNA and CDR2 is YNFKEQ. The CDR3 is made up of 18 amino acids. V lost 0 bases and J lost 4; bases outside the gene matches: 11.

The chain carries TRBV28 and TRBJ1-5; 8 bases agree with TRBD1. V lost 6 bases and J lost 3; bases outside the gene matches: 10. CDR3 size: 16 residues. The germline V gene encodes CDR1 MDHEN and CDR2 SYDVKM. CDR3 sequence: CASRPTGTGHNQPQHF. CDR3 DNA sequence: TGTGCCAGCAGACCTACCGGGACAGGACACAATCAGCCCCAGCATTTT.

The chain has TRBV7-2 and TRBJ2-7, with 7 nucleotides matching TRBD1. Germline CDR1 is SGHTA and CDR2 is FQGNSA. This CDR3 is built from 13 residues. Trimming at V came to 3 bases and at J to 6 bases, leaving 5 bases not matched to a gene. CDR3 sequence: CASSFVTGAEQYF. CDR3 coding DNA: TGTGCCAGCAGCTTCGTAACAGGGGCCGAGCAGTACTTC.

In this sample, this clone turned up once. The chain is built from TRBV12-3 or TRBV12-4 and TRBJ1-2; D might be TRBD1 (6 bases). This CDR3 comprises 12 residues. The V end was cut by 5 bases, the J end by 5 bases, with 9 bases between. The CDR3 region has the DNA TGTGCCAGCAGTATAACAGGGTATGGCTACACCTTC. It codes for CASSITGYGYTF.

The rearrangement joins TRBV10-1 to TRBJ2-2, with TRBD2 identical over 11 bases. Trimming cost V 4 bases and J 5 bases; bases outside gene matches: 3. The CDR3 extends over 15 amino acids. CDR1 and CDR2 from the germline V gene are WNHNN and SYGVQD (reference sequence). CDR3 sequence (DNA): TGCGCCAGCAGTGCTAGCGGGGGGAAAACCGGGGAGCTGTTTTTT. This translates into CASSASGGKTGELFF.

The chain joins TRBV5-1 to TRBJ1-1, with 9 bases aligning to TRBD1. The length of the CDR3 is 14 residues. Looked up from germline, CDR1 is SGHRS and CDR2 is YFSETQ. The V segment lost 5 bases and the J segment 14 bases; nucleotides outside the gene matches: 16. CDR3 sequence (DNA): TGCGCCAGCAGTTCCATCACCGGGACAGGGACCCTCTTCTTT. Its translation: CASSSITGTGTLFF.

The chain couples TRBV11-3 to TRBJ2-1; 8 positions match TRBD1. This CDR3 contains 17 residues. V trimming: 2 bases; J trimming: 0 bases; junction bases outside the gene matches: 6. The V gene's germline CDR1 is SGHNT and CDR2 YENEEA. CDR3 coding DNA: TGTGCCAGCAGCTTACAGGGCACAGGGGGCTCCTACAATGAGCAGTTCTTC. As protein: CASSLQGTGGSYNEQFF.

The CDR3 DNA reads TGTGCCAGCAGTTACTCAGACAGGATCTATGGCTACACCTTC. Protein: CASSYSDRIYGYTF. This rearrangement joins TRBV6-2 or TRBV6-3 to TRBJ1-2; a possible D gene is TRBD1 (6 bases). The CDR3 has 14 residues. V lost 0 bases to trimming and J lost 4 bases, with 9 bases between them. The germline V gene has CDR1 MNHEY and CDR2 SVGEGT.

The chain uses TRBV6-1 and TRBJ1-6, with 9 bases aligning to TRBD1. Losses at the gene ends were 2 bases for V and 10 bases for J; bases not matched to a gene: 6. Germline CDR1 is MNHNS and CDR2 is SASEGT. This CDR3 is built from 15 residues. CDR3 nucleotides: TGTGCCAGCAGTGAATATGACAGGGGGTTGTCACCCCTCCACTTT. The encoded protein is CASSEYDRGLSPLHF.

The rearrangement uses TRBV7-2 and TRBJ2-1; 8 bases line up with TRBD2. Germline-derived CDR1 and CDR2 are SGHTA and FQGNSA. The trim removed 5 bases at V and 6 bases at J, leaving 6 bases unmatched. CDR3 size: 14 residues. CDR3 residues: CASSPYGGGNEQFF. CDR3 sequence (DNA): TGTGCCAGCAGCCCATACGGGGGGGGCAATGAGCAGTTCTTC.

The chain has TRBV4-1 and TRBJ2-3, with a tentative D call TRBD2 (6 bases). In germline, CDR1 is MGHRA, CDR2 YSYEKL. The CDR3 contains 14 residues. V lost 1 base to trimming and J lost 6 bases, with 11 bases between them. Here the CDR3 DNA reads TGCGCCAGCAGCCAAGTGGGGACTCGGGATACGCAGTATTTT. Translated, it gives CASSQVGTRDTQYF.

V is TRBV28 and J is TRBJ2-7; 11 positions match TRBD2. Trimming took 7 bases from V and 5 from J; bases not matched to a gene: 4. Per the germline V gene, CDR1 is MDHEN and CDR2 is SYDVKM. The CDR3 has 13 residues. CDR3 nucleotides: TGTGCCAGCAAAACTAGCGGGAGTAACGAGCAGTACTTC. Translated, it gives CASKTSGSNEQYF.

J is TRBJ1-1 and V is TRBV27; D not resolved. The CDR3 sequence is 14 residues long. CDR1 and CDR2 from the germline V gene are MNHEY and SMNVEV (reference sequence). Trimming stripped 5 bases from V and 4 bases from J, with 14 bases between. DNA for the CDR3: TGTGCCAGCAGTCCCGTTAACCGCGTCACTGAAGCTTTCTTT. This gives the protein CASSPVNRVTEAFF.

This clone has a single count. V is TRBV4-1 and J is TRBJ1-1; TRBD1 matches at 9 bases. The trim removed 0 bases at V and 5 bases at J, leaving 10 bases unmatched. CDR1 and CDR2 from the germline V gene are MGHRA and YSYEKL. This CDR3 region has 17 residues. The chain's CDR3 is CASSQDGRWTGVTEAFF. The CDR3 DNA reads as TGCGCCAGCAGCCAAGACGGCCGCTGGACAGGGGTTACTGAAGCTTTCTTT.

The chain uses TRBV12-5 and TRBJ1-1; TRBD1 matches at 8 bases. The CDR3 totals 16 residues. Germline CDR1 is LGHNT and CDR2 is FRNRAP. The V gene end was trimmed by 3 bases and the J gene end by 1 base; junction bases not matched to a gene: 7. The CDR3 region is CASGFYPGTGNTEAFF. CDR3 nucleotide sequence: TGTGCTAGTGGTTTCTATCCCGGGACAGGGAACACTGAAGCTTTCTTT.

The J gene is TRBJ2-4, the V gene TRBV24-1; TRBD1 is a possible D gene (6 bases). This CDR3 is 13 amino acids long. V lost 5 bases and J lost 7, with 11 bases in between. From germline, CDR1 is KGHDR and CDR2 SFDVKD. CDR3 DNA sequence: TGTGCCACCAGTGCTGGACAGTTGAACATTCAGTACTTC. Its translation is CATSAGQLNIQYF.

The CDR3 is CASSPPRTGFDEQFF. The CDR3 nucleotides read TGTGCCAGCTCACCACCCAGGACAGGGTTTGATGAGCAGTTCTTC. The V call is TRBV18, the J call TRBJ2-1; 8 bases map to TRBD1. This CDR3 has 15 amino acids. Trimming cost V 0 bases and J 8 bases; bases outside gene matches: 6. The germline gives CDR1 KGHSH, CDR2 LQKENI.